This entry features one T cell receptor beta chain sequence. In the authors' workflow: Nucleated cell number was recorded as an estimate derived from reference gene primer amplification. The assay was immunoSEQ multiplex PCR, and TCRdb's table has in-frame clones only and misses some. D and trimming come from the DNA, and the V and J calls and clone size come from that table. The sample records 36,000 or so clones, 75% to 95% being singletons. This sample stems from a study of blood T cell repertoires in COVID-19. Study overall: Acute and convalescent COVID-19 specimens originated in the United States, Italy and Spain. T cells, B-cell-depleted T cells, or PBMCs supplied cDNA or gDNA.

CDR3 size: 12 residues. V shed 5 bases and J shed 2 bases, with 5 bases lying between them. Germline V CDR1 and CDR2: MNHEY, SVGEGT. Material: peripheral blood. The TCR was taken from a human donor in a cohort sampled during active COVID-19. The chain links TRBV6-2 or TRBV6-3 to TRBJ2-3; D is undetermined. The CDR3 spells CASSQNTDTQYF. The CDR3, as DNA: TGTGCCAGCAGTCAAAACACAGATACGCAGTATTTT.